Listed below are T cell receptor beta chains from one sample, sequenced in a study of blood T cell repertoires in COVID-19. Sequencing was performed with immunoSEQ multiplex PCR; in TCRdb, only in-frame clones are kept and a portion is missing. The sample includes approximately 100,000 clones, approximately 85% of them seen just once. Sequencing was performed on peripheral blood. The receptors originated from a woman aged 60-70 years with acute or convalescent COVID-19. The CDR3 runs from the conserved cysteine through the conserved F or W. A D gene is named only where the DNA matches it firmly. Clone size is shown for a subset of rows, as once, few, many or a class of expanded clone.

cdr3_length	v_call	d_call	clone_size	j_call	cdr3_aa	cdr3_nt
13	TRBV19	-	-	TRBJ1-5	CASTVYSNQPQHF	TGTGCCAGTACCGTGTATAGCAATCAGCCCCAGCATTTT
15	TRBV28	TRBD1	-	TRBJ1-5	CASSSAGTADQPQHF	TGTGCCAGCAGTTCCGCAGGGACAGCTGATCAGCCCCAGCATTTT
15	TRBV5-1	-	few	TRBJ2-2	CASSRSGTNTGELFF	TGCGCCAGCAGCCGATCCGGGACTAACACCGGGGAGCTGTTTTTT
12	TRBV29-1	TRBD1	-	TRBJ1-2	CSVLLGTGGYTF	TGCAGCGTCCTTCTCGGGACAGGCGGCTACACCTTC
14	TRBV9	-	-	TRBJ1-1	CASSVGGVVAEAFF	TGTGCCAGCAGCGTCGGAGGGGTGGTCGCTGAAGCTTTCTTT
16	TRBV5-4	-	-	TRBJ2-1	CASSSGNPADYNEQFF	TGTGCCAGCAGCTCCGGTAATCCAGCGGACTACAATGAGCAGTTCTTC
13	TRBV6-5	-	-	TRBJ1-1	CASSRAGVREAFF	TGTGCCAGCAGTCGGGCGGGGGTACGGGAAGCTTTCTTT
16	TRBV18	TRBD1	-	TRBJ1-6	CASSPPGQGAFSPLHF	TGTGCCAGCTCACCACCGGGACAGGGGGCTTTTTCACCCCTCCACTTT
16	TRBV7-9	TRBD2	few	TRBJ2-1	CASSSQAGGRAGEQFF	TGTGCCAGCAGCTCCCAAGCTGGCGGGAGGGCCGGTGAGCAGTTCTTC
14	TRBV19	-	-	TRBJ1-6	CASSPQEGPSPLHF	TGTGCCAGTAGCCCCCAGGAGGGACCTTCACCCCTCCACTTT
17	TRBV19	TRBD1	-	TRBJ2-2	CASSMGTGGPNTGELFF	TGTGCCAGTAGTATGGGGACAGGGGGCCCTAACACCGGGGAGCTGTTTTTT
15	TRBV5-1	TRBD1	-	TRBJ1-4	CASSLGDRVGEKLFF	TGCGCCAGCAGCTTGGGGGACAGGGTTGGTGAAAAACTGTTTTTT
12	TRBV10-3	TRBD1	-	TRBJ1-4	CAIGAGGEKLFF	TGTGCCATCGGGGCAGGGGGCGAGAAACTGTTTTTT
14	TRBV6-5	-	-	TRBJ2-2	CASIGGALTGELFF	TGTGCCAGCATCGGCGGGGCTCTCACCGGGGAGCTGTTTTTT
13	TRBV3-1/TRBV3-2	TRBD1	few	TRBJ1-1	CASSQDRDTEAFF	TGTGCCAGCAGCCAGGACAGGGACACTGAAGCTTTCTTT
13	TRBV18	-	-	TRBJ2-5	CASSPGGVETQYF	TGTGCCAGCTCACCGGGGGGAGTAGAGACCCAGTACTTC
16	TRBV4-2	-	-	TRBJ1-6	CASSQESGIYNSPLHF	TGTGCCAGCAGCCAAGAGTCAGGGATATATAATTCACCCCTCCACTTT
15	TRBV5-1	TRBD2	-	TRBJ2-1	CASSEVAGVDNEQFF	TGCGCCAGCAGCGAAGTAGCGGGAGTGGACAATGAGCAGTTCTTC
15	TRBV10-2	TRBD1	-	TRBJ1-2	CASSQQGGNNYGYTF	TGCGCCAGCAGTCAACAGGGGGGAAATAACTATGGCTACACCTTC
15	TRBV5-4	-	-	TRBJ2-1	CASSLDLASYNEQFF	TGTGCCAGCAGCTTGGATCTAGCCTCCTACAATGAGCAGTTCTTC
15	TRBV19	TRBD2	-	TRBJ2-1	CASSIERGFYNEQFF	TGTGCCAGTAGTATCGAGCGGGGGTTCTACAATGAGCAGTTCTTC
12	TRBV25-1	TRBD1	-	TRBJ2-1	CAAQQGNNEQFF	TGTGCCGCTCAACAGGGGAACAATGAGCAGTTCTTC
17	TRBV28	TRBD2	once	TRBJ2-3	CASRTFLGRGGTDTQYF	TGTGCCAGCAGGACGTTTTTAGGGAGGGGCGGCACAGATACGCAGTATTTT
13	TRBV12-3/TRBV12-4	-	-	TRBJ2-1	CASSLAAYNEQFF	TGTGCCAGCAGTTTGGCGGCGTACAATGAGCAGTTCTTC
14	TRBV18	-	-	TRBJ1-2	CASSPRSGNYGYTF	TGTGCCAGCTCACCAAGGTCAGGGAACTATGGCTACACCTTC
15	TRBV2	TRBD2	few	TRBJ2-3	CASSPGLGRTDTQYF	TGTGCCAGCAGTCCGGGACTAGGGAGGACAGATACGCAGTATTTT
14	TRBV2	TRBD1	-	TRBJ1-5	CASGKGQGDQPQHF	TGTGCCAGCGGTAAAGGACAGGGTGATCAGCCCCAGCATTTT
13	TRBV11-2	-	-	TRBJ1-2	CASSLTANYGYTF	TGTGCCAGCAGCTTAACTGCTAACTATGGCTACACCTTC
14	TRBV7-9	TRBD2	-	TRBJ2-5	CASSLAGGGETQYF	TGTGCCAGCAGCCTCGCCGGCGGGGGAGAGACCCAGTACTTC
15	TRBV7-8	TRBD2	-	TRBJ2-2	CASSLPSGSAGELFF	TGTGCCAGCAGCTTGCCTAGCGGGAGTGCCGGGGAGCTGTTTTTT
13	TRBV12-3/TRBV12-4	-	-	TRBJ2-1	CATLGRGYNEQFF	TGTGCCACCTTGGGGAGGGGGTACAATGAGCAGTTCTTC
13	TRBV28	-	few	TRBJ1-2	CATGLSRGEGYTF	TGTGCCACGGGTTTGAGCAGGGGAGAGGGCTACACCTTC
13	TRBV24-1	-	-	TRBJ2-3	CATRTPGTDTQYF	TGTGCCACCCGAACACCCGGCACAGATACGCAGTATTTT
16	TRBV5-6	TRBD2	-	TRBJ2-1	CASSFRTSGRGNEQFF	TGTGCCAGCAGTTTCCGGACTAGCGGGCGAGGGAATGAGCAGTTCTTC
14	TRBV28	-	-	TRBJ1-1	CASTGAGSNTEAFF	TGTGCCAGCACCGGCGCGGGTTCGAACACTGAAGCTTTCTTT
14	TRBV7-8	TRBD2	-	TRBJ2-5	CASSFSGGRETQYF	TGTGCCAGCAGCTTTTCGGGAGGTCGAGAGACCCAGTACTTC
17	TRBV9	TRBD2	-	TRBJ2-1	CASSVAPSGRAGNEQFF	TGTGCCAGCAGCGTAGCCCCTAGCGGGAGGGCCGGGAATGAGCAGTTCTTC
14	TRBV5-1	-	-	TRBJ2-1	CASSLGESGNEQFF	TGCGCCAGCAGCTTGGGGGAGTCCGGTAATGAGCAGTTCTTC
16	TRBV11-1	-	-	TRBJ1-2	CASSGFVKGVGYGYTF	TGTGCCAGCAGCGGATTTGTTAAGGGGGTCGGCTATGGCTACACCTTC
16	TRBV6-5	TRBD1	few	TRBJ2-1	CASSYRDRGLRNEQFF	TGTGCCAGCAGTTATCGGGACAGGGGATTGAGGAATGAGCAGTTCTTC
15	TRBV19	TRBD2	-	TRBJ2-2	CASSRLAGGTGELFF	TGTGCCAGTTCACGACTAGCGGGAGGCACCGGGGAGCTGTTTTTT